The entry below describes one T cell receptor beta chain. Its antigen remains unidentified. One end of the junction is discordant with germline, which a read error may explain. This sample's treatment: roughly nine-day PBMC culture with coronavirus spike peptide pools or control peptides (ViraFEST assay). The source of the sample is a study of vaccination and CD4 T cells after COVID-19. General study results and limits: Within convalescent individuals, 304 out of 307 vaccine-specific clones proved to be spike mono-reactive.

Germline CDR1 ENHRY, CDR2 SYGVKD. The length of the CDR3 is 16 residues. The Oncomine TCR Beta short-read assay was what sequenced the DNA obtained from cultured CD4+ T cells. Via MiXCR, TCRdb re-called the PCR reads, giving one row per CDR3 protein. The table lists just under 8,500 distinct CDR3 sequences, approximately 70% of them singletons. The clonotype comes from a human donor who had recovered from COVID-19. Sequenced: CD4+ T cells from blood, cultured in vitro. The V and J genes are TRBV10-3 and TRBJ2-1; 12 bases align to TRBD2. The chain's CDR3 is CASSATSGSLYNEQFF. The CDR3 bases are TGTGCCAGCAGTGCGACTAGCGGGAGTCTCTACAATGAGCAGTTCTTC.